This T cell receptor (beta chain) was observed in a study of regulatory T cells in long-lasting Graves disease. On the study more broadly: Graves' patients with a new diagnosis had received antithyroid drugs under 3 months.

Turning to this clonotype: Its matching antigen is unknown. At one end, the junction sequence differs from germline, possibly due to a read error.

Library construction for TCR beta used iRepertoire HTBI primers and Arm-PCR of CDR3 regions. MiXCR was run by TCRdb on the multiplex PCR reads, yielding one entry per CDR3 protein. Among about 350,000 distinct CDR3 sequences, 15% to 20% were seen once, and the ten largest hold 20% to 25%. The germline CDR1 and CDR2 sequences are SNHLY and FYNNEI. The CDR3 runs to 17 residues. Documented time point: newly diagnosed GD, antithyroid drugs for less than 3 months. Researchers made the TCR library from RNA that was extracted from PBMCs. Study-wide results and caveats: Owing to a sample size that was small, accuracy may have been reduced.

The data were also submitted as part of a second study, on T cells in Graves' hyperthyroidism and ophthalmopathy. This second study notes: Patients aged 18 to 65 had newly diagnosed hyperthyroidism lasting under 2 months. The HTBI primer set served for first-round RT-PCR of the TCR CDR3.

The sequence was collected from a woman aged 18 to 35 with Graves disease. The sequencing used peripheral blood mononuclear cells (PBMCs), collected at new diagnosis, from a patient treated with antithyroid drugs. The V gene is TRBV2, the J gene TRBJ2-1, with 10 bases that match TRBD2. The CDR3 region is CASSNLAGGPSYNKQFF. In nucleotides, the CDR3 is TGTGCCAGCAGCAACTTAGCGGGAGGCCCCTCCTACAATAAGCAGTTCTTC.